This T cell receptor (beta chain) was recovered during a study of blood T cell repertoires in COVID-19. Only in-frame clones appear in the TCRdb table, and some are missing; sequencing was by immunoSEQ multiplex PCR. The sample lists 300,000 to 350,000 clones, approximately 90% seen once, with more than 3% in the top ten. The length of the CDR3 is 13 residues. Germline CDR1 is LGHNA and CDR2 is YSLEER. The V end lost 0 bases, the J end lost 9 bases, and 9 bases lay between the germline ends. This clone was recorded only once. The receptor comes from a woman under 30 who had recovered from COVID-19. The sequenced sample was peripheral blood. The rearrangement joins TRBV4-3 to TRBJ1-5; possibly TRBD1 for D (5 bases). The CDR3 DNA reads TGCGCCAGCAGCCAAGATGGGGCTGGGCCCCAGCATTTT. Translation: CASSQDGAGPQHF.